This T cell receptor beta chain is from a study of T-cell memory formation after mild COVID-19. Study-wide context: TCR clusters largely stayed donor specific.

TCRdb reprocessed the 5' RACE reads via MiXCR and lists one record per CDR3 protein. Here the sample spans around 340,000 distinct CDR3 sequences, around 15% being singletons. The V segment lost 3 bases and the J segment 10 bases; nucleotides outside the gene matches: 18. Germline loops: CDR1 SGHDT, CDR2 YYEEEE. CDR3 size: 18 residues. This clonotype was observed a few times. Its matching antigen is unknown. General observations from the study: Shrinking CD4+ clones resided mostly in CM and EM, and CD8+ ones in EMRA. Some responding clones appeared in pre-infection memory, suggesting cross-reactive memory joined. Contracting clones from day 15 to 85 had balanced CD4/CD8; later expanders favoured CD4+.

V gene TRBV5-6 combines with J gene TRBJ1-4, with 10 bases fitting TRBD1. Sequenced sample: PBMCs or a T cell subset sorted from them (not recorded which). The sequence was collected from a young man who had mild COVID-19 (a few samples of this study predate the infection). Cell type and time point are not known. DNA for the CDR3: TGTGCCAGCAGCTGGTCCCGGGACAGGGGTCAACTTTTCGGAAAACTGTTTTTT. Protein sequence: CASSWSRDRGQLFGKLFF.